The TCR beta chain described here comes from a study of T cells in localized non-small cell lung cancer. V was pared by 2 bases and J by 5 bases, with 15 bases between. CDR1 and CDR2 from the germline V gene are GTSNPN and SVGIG (reference sequence). The CDR3 is 14 amino acids. Points from the study as a whole: Density of T cells in blood, when higher, went with longer overall survival. Heterogeneity is still possible, as just one tumor region was sequenced. Within adjacent lung there appeared a median around 55 of the top 100 tumor clones.

Notes on this clone: Its specificity is unknown.

The protocol was immunoSEQ multiplex PCR, while the TCRdb copy is restricted to in-frame clones and leaves out a portion. Among roughly 17,000 clones listed, 75% to 90% were seen once. The chain is built from TRBV30 and TRBJ2-5; tentatively, D is TRBD1 or TRBD2 (7 bases each). The sequence was obtained from a male donor at least 60 years old with stage II squamous cell lung carcinoma. The sample was peripheral blood, taken before any cancer treatment. The CDR3 sequence: CAWSQAGGGETQYF. The DNA of the CDR3 is TGTGCCTGGAGTCAGGCAGGGGGGGGTGAGACCCAGTACTTC.